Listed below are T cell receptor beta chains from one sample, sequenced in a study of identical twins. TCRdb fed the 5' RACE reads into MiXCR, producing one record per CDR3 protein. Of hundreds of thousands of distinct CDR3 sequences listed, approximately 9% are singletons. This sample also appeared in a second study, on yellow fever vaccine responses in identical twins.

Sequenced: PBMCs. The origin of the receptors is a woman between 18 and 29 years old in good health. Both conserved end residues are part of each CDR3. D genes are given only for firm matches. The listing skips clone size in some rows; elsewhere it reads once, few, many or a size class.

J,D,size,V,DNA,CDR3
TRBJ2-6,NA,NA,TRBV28,TGTGCCAGCAGAGCCAGCGGTTTCAGCTCTGGGGCCAACGTCCTGACTTTC,CASRASGFSSGANVLTF
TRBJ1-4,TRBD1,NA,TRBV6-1,TGTGCCAGCAGCCGAACGAAGGGGGCGCATACTAATGAAAAACTGTTTTTT,CASSRTKGAHTNEKLFF
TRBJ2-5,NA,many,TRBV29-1,TGCAGCGTTGAATTTGGCAGGGGGGGAGAGACCCAGTACTTC,CSVEFGRGGETQYF
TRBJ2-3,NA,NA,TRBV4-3,TGCGCCAGCAGCCAAGGGGGGGCCGGACTGGCGGATACGCAGTATTTT,CASSQGGAGLADTQYF
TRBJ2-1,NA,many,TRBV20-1,TGCAGTGCTAGATCGACAGAAAACTCCTACAATGAGCAGTTCTTC,CSARSTENSYNEQFF
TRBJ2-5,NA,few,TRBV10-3,TGTGCCACGGGCCTAGAGTCTAGGGCAGAGACCCAGTACTTC,CATGLESRAETQYF
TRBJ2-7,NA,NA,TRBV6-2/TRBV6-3,TGTGCCAGCAGTTACTCGATTTTCTACGAGCAGTACTTC,CASSYSIFYEQYF
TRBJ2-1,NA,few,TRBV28,TGTGCCAGCAGTCGTAGGGCCTCCTACAATGAGCAGTTCTTC,CASSRRASYNEQFF
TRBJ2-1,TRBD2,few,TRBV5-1,TGCGCCAGCAGCCCCCGGGACAGAGGGACTAGCGGGACTGGTGAGCAGTTCTTC,CASSPRDRGTSGTGEQFF
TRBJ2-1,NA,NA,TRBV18,TGTGCCAGCTCACCAGGGGCCTCCCCCTACAATGAGCAGTTCTTC,CASSPGASPYNEQFF
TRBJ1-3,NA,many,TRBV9,TGTGCCAGCAGCGGTGGAAACACCATATATTTT,CASSGGNTIYF
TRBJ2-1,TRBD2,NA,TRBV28,TGTGCCAGCGACCCGGGGCGGGGGGGGTACAATGAGCAGTTCTTC,CASDPGRGGYNEQFF
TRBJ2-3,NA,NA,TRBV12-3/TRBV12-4,TGTGCCAGCAGCCTCTCAGGCAATACGCAGTATTTT,CASSLSGNTQYF
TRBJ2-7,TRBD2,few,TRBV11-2,TGTGCCAGCAGCGCCTTCATGAGCGGGAGCTCCTACGAGCAGTACTTC,CASSAFMSGSSYEQYF
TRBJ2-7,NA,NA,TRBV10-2,TGCGCCAGCAGTGAATGGGTCCCCTACGAGCAGTACTTC,CASSEWVPYEQYF
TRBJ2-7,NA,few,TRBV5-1,TGCGCCAGCAGGTATCAGATTCAGGGATCCTCCTACGAGCAGTACTTC,CASRYQIQGSSYEQYF
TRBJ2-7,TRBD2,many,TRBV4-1,TGCGCCAGCAGCCAAGAATTCAGGACTAGCGGCGAGCAGTACTTC,CASSQEFRTSGEQYF
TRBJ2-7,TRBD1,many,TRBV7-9,TGTGCCAGCAGCTTACTCGACAGGGAAGGGAACGAGCAGTACTTC,CASSLLDREGNEQYF
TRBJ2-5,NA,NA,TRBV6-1,TGTGCCAGCAGTGGATTCCGGGACGGGGGAGAGACCCAGTACTTC,CASSGFRDGGETQYF
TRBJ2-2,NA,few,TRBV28,TGTGCCAGCAAAGCCCTGGGCACCGGGGAGCTGTTTTTT,CASKALGTGELFF
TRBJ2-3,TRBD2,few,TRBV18,TGTGCCAGCTCACCCAAGCGGGGGGCACTCACAGATACGCAGTATTTT,CASSPKRGALTDTQYF
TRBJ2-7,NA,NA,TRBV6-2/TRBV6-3,TGTGCCAGCAGTGATCTCCCGAGTGAGCAGTACTTC,CASSDLPSEQYF
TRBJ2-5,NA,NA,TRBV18,TGTGCCAGCTCATGGTTTGGGGAGACCCAGTACTTC,CASSWFGETQYF
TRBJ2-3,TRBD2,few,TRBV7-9,TGTGCCAGCAGCTTGGTTCTAGCGGGAGTGTCTACAGATACGCAGTATTTT,CASSLVLAGVSTDTQYF
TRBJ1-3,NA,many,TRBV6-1,TGTGCCAGTTGTGGGGTCCCCAACTCTGGAAACACCATATATTTT,CASCGVPNSGNTIYF
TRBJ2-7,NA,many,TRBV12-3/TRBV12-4,TGTGCCAGCAGTTTAACGCACGAGCAGTACTTC,CASSLTHEQYF
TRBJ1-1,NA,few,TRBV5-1,TGCGCCAGCAGCTTGGTAGGGAGGACAGATGAAGCTTTCTTT,CASSLVGRTDEAFF
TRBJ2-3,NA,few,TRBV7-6,TGTGCCAGCAGCCCCAGGACTGCGCGGGGCACAGATACGCAGTATTTT,CASSPRTARGTDTQYF
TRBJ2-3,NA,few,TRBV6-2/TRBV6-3,TGTGCCAGCACCTTTTCACCAGATACGCAGTATTTT,CASTFSPDTQYF
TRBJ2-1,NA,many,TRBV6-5,TGTGCCAGCAGTTATCAGGCAGATCGGAGAAATGAGCAGTTCTTC,CASSYQADRRNEQFF
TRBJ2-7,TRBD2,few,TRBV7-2,TGTGCCAGCAGCAACCGACTAGCGGGCTCGGGCGAGCAGTACTTC,CASSNRLAGSGEQYF
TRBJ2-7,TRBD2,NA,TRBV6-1,TGTGCCAGCAGTGAAGAGGCGGGGGGCGCCTACGAGCAGTACTTC,CASSEEAGGAYEQYF
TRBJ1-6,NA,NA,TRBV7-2,TGTGCCAGCAGCTTAACGGGGGGCAATAATTCACCCCTCCACTTT,CASSLTGGNNSPLHF
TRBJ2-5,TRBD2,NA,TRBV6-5,TGTGCCAGCAGTTCTAGCGGGGGCCCCCGGACCCAGTACTTC,CASSSSGGPRTQYF
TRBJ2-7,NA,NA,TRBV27,TGTGCCAGCCGAGCTAGGGGGGCCCCCTCCTACGAGCAGTACTTC,CASRARGAPSYEQYF
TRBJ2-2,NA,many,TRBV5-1,TGCGCCAGCAGCTTGGAAGCAGGGTTGAATACCGGGGAGCTGTTTTTT,CASSLEAGLNTGELFF
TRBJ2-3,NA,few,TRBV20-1,TGCAGTGCTCCAGACCAGGGAACAGATACGCAGTATTTT,CSAPDQGTDTQYF
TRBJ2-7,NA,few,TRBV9,TGTGCCAGCAGCGGCCTCCACGGGGATTCCTACGAGCAGTACTTC,CASSGLHGDSYEQYF
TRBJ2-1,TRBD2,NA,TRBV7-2,TGTGCCAGCAGCTTAGGGGGACTAGCGAATGAGCAGTTCTTC,CASSLGGLANEQFF
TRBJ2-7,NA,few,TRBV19,TGTGCCAGTAGTCCGCGGACAACCCCTAACGTTAACTACGAGCAGTACTTC,CASSPRTTPNVNYEQYF
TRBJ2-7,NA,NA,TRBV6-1,TGTGCCAGCAGCACATCGACAGACTACGAGCAGTACTTC,CASSTSTDYEQYF
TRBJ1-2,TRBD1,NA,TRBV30,TGTGCCTGGCTGACAGGGGTTCTTGGCTACACCTTC,CAWLTGVLGYTF
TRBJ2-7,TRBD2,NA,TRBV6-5,TGTGCCAGCAGTTACTCCCCGGGAGGTTTCTACGAGCAGTACTTC,CASSYSPGGFYEQYF
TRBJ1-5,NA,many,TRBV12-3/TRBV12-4,TGTGCCAGCAGTTTTTGGGGGGCGAGTCAGCCCCAGCATTTT,CASSFWGASQPQHF
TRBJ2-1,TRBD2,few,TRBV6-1,TGTGCCAGCAGGCTTCTAGCGGGGGCCCACAATGAGCAGTTCTTC,CASRLLAGAHNEQFF
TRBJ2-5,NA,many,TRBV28,TGTGCCAGCAGCACCGGACCCGACCCGTTGGGGGCCCAGTACTTC,CASSTGPDPLGAQYF
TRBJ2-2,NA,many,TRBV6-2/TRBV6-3,TGTGCCAGCAGTTACAAGGACACCGGGGAGCTGTTTTTT,CASSYKDTGELFF
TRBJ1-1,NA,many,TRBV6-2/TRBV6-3,TGTGCCAGCAGTTACTCGGTATACTCAAAAGTTGCTGAAGCTTTCTTT,CASSYSVYSKVAEAFF
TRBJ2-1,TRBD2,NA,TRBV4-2,TGTGCCAGCAGCCCGTCTAAGTTTGGACTAGCGGGAGGGTTATACAATGAGCAGTTCTTC,CASSPSKFGLAGGLYNEQFF
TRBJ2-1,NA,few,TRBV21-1,TGTGCCAGCAGCAGGACCTACCCAAGCGGGAGGGCCTCGTTCTTC,CASSRTYPSGRASFF
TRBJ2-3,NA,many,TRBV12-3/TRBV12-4,TGTGCCAGCACCCCGTCGAGCGCCAACACAGATACGCAGTATTTT,CASTPSSANTDTQYF
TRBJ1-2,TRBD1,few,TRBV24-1,TGTGCCACCAGTGCCAAGGACAGGGCTGAAGGCTACACCTTC,CATSAKDRAEGYTF
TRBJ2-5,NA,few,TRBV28,TGTGCCAGCACTCCTGCGGGGCGGGGAGAGACCCAGTACTTC,CASTPAGRGETQYF
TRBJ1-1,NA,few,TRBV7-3,TGTGCCAGCAGCCTTACCGGGAAGAACACTGAAGCTTTCTTT,CASSLTGKNTEAFF
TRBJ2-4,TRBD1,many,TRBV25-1,TGTGCCAGCAGAGGGACAGCCCAAAACATTCAGTACTTC,CASRGTAQNIQYF
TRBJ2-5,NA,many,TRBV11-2,TGTGCCAGCAGCCACCCGGACAGAGGAGAGACCCAGTACTTC,CASSHPDRGETQYF
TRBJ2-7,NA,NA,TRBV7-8,TGTGCCAGCACTCCGGGGGCCCCCGCCTACGAGCAGTACTTC,CASTPGAPAYEQYF
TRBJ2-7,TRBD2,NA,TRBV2,TGTGCCAGCAGCTCCGCCGGGACTAGCGGCTACGAGCAGTACTTC,CASSSAGTSGYEQYF